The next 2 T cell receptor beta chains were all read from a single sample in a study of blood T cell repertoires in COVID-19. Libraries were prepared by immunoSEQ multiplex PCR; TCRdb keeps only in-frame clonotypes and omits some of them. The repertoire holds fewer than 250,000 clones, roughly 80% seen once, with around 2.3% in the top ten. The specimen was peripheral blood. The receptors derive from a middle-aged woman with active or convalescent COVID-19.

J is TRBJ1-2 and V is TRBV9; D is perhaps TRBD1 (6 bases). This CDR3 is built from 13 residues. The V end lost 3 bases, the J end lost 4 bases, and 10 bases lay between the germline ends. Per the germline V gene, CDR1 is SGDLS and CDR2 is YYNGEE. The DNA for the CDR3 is TGTGCCAGCAGCGAGGGGGAGGGCTATGGCTACACCTTC. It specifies CASSEGEGYGYTF.

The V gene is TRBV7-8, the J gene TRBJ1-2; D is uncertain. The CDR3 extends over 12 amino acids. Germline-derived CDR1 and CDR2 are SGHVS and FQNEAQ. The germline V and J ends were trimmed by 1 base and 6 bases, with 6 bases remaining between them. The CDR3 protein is CASSLEGDGYTF. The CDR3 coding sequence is TGTGCCAGCAGCTTAGAGGGAGATGGCTACACCTTC.